Each of the 4 T cell receptor beta chains below was sequenced from the same sample in a study of CD8+ T cells in alopecia areata. Stated treatment: oral pan-JAK inhibitor, 5-10 mg twice daily. Isolated RNA was reverse transcribed into cDNA used as the sequencing template. Using immunoSEQ multiplex PCR, the repertoire was profiled, and TCRdb retains in-frame clones only, with some absent. The sample carries 200,000 to 250,000 clones, 64% recorded once. The sequencing used CD4+ T cells sorted from blood, collected at week 4, from a patient treated with tofacitinib. All receptors derive from a human donor with alopecia areata.

V gene TRBV29-1 combines with J gene TRBJ2-6, with a weak D call TRBD1 (6 bases). Germline V gives CDR1 SQVTM, CDR2 ANQGSEA. The CDR3 consists of 17 residues. Trimming took 4 bases from V and 2 from J, leaving 18 bases between them. CDR3 amino acids: CSVVYSSSGAGANVLTF. CDR3 coding DNA: TGCAGCGTTGTTTATTCCAGTTCAGGGGCTGGGGCCAACGTCCTGACTTTC.

The chain has TRBV7-8 and TRBJ1-2; D is uncertain. The CDR3 has 14 residues. Germline CDR1 reads SGHVS; CDR2 reads FQNEAQ. V was cut by 0 bases and J by 6 bases, with 11 bases left in between. The CDR3 spells CASSLAIQSDGYTF. CDR3 sequence (DNA): TGTGCCAGCAGCTTAGCGATTCAGTCCGATGGCTACACCTTC.

This clone turned up a few times. The chain links TRBV4-3 to TRBJ1-6; D ambiguous. The length of the CDR3 is 12 residues. Germline CDR1 and CDR2: LGHNA and YSLEER. Trimming removed 2 bases at V and 13 bases at J, with 9 bases between. CDR3 sequence reads: CASSQPSGPLHF. The CDR3 DNA reads as TGCGCCAGCAGCCAACCTTCGGGCCCCCTCCACTTT.

The chain couples TRBV5-1 to TRBJ2-5; TRBD1 matches 7 bases. The V segment lost 4 bases and the J segment 5 bases; nucleotides outside the gene matches: 5. CDR1 and CDR2 from the germline V gene are SGHRS and YFSETQ. This CDR3 spans 13 amino acids. CDR3 sequence: CASSVDRVETQYF. In nucleotides, the CDR3 is TGCGCCAGCAGCGTCGACAGGGTGGAGACCCAGTACTTC.